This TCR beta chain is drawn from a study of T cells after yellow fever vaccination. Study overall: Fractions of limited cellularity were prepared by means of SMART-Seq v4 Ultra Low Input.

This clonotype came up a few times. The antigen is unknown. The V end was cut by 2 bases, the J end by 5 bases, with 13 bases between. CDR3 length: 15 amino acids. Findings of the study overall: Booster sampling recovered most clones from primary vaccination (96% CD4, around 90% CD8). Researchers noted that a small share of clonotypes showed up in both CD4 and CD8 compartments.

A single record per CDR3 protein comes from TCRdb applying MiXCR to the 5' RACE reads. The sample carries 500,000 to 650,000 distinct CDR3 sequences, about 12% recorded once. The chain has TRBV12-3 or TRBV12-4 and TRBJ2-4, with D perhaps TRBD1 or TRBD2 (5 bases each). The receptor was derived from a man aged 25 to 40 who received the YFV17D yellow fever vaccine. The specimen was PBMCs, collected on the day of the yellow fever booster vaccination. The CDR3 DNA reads TGTGCCAGCAGTTTACCCACGGGACGGGAAAACATTCAGTACTTC. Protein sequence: CASSLPTGRENIQYF.